One sample yielded the 12 T cell receptor beta chains listed below, sequenced in a study of T cells in Graves' hyperthyroidism and ophthalmopathy (dated by TCRdb to between 2018 and 2020). Receptors were amplified or captured by multiplex PCR. Sequenced using an Illumina HiSeq 2000. TCR beta CDR3 regions were amplified from RNA transcripts. For the first round of RT-PCR on the TCR CDR3, the HTBI primer set was used together with the Qiagen OneStep RT-PCR kit. TCRdb reprocessing: public reads trimmed at Q25 with fastp, clones called with MiXCR, in-frame beta chains kept. Records with the same CDR3 protein are collapsed into one entry carrying the most frequent genes and DNA. For this sample the table gives 600,000 to 650,000 distinct CDR3 sequences, of which about 17% were detected only once. Around 4% of the sample rests with the top ten. Sequenced input: blood. The receptors here all came from a woman in her twenties or thirties with Graves' hyperthyroidism.

This clonotype was seen many times. V usage is TRBV19 and J usage is TRBJ2-3; D remains unclear. Germline V CDR1 and CDR2: LNHDA, SQIVND (reference sequence). The CDR3 is made up of 13 amino acids. With 3 bases removed from V and 1 base from J, the gap between germline ends came to 5 bases. Here the CDR3 DNA reads TGTGCCAGTAGTATCGAGGGCACAGATACGCAGTATTTT. Translating gives CASSIEGTDTQYF.

This clonotype was seen repeatedly, ten times or more. The genes are TRBV5-1 and TRBJ2-7, with unresolved D. The V gene lost 0 bases and the J gene lost 5 bases, with 12 bases spanning the gap. CDR3 length: 14 residues. Germline V gene sequence: CDR1 SGHRS, CDR2 YFSETQ. The CDR3 loop reads CASSLDQLEDEQYF. The CDR3 nucleotides are TGCGCCAGCAGCTTGGATCAGTTGGAAGACGAGCAGTACTTC.

At least ten counts were recorded for this clonotype. The chain recombines TRBV6-1 with TRBJ1-2, with a weak D call TRBD1 (5 bases). Germline values: CDR1 MNHNS, CDR2 SASEGT. The V and J ends lost 2 bases and 8 bases respectively, with 18 bases between them. The CDR3 has 15 residues. CDR3 sequence (DNA): TGTGCCAGCAGTGAATCCTGGGGGAATTTGGAAGGCTACACCTTC. Translated: CASSESWGNLEGYTF.

This clonotype was detected ten times or more. The J gene is TRBJ2-4, the V gene TRBV12-5, with D hard to call. Germline lookup yields CDR1 LGHNT and CDR2 FRNRAP. CDR3 length: 16 amino acids. V shed 4 bases and J shed 7 bases, with 20 bases lying between them. Here the CDR3 DNA reads TGTGCTAGTGGTTCTCCCAATACCGCTAGTATCAACATTCAGTACTTC. The encoded protein is CASGSPNTASINIQYF.

This chain links TRBV4-1 with TRBJ2-1; 8 nucleotides line up with TRBD2. CDR3 length: 20 residues. Losses at the gene ends were 0 bases for V and 3 bases for J; bases not matched to a gene: 16. Germline-derived CDR1 and CDR2 are MGHRA and YSYEKL. CDR3 DNA sequence: TGCGCCAGCAGCCAAGATCCCCGGGCTAGCGGGCGCAAAGACTACAATGAGCAGTTCTTC. Its translation: CASSQDPRASGRKDYNEQFF.

This clonotype was observed at least ten times. V usage is TRBV3-1 and J usage is TRBJ1-2; TRBD1 matches 7 bases. Losses at the gene ends were 3 bases for V and 1 base for J; bases not matched to a gene: 5. The CDR3 is 15 amino acids. CDR1 and CDR2 from the germline V gene are LGHDT and YNNKEL (reference sequence). The CDR3 here is CASSQPGQINYGYTF. CDR3 sequence (DNA): TGTGCCAGCAGCCAGCCGGGACAGATTAACTATGGCTACACCTTC.

This clonotype occurred a few times. This chain connects TRBV18 to TRBJ2-2; D gene unclear. V was trimmed by 2 bases and J by 1 base, leaving 8 bases between them. This CDR3 is 15 amino acids long. Germline V lookup: CDR1 KGHSH, CDR2 LQKENI. Here the CDR3 DNA reads TGTGCCAGCTCACCAATAGCTAAGAACACCGGGGAGCTGTTTTTT. Translating it yields CASSPIAKNTGELFF.

This clonotype has just a few counts. The chain couples TRBV20-1 to TRBJ2-3; 8 bases map to TRBD1. Germline CDR1 reads DFQATT; CDR2 reads SNEGSKA (reference sequence). This CDR3 region has 15 residues. V dropped 4 bases and J dropped 3; count of bases not matched to a gene: 9. CDR3: CSATSGGAVTDTQYF. CDR3 bases: TGCAGTGCTACCTCAGGGGGCGCCGTAACAGATACGCAGTATTTT.

This clonotype was counted once. The V and J genes are TRBV3-1 and TRBJ1-5; 8 nucleotides agree with TRBD1. J lost 2 bases, V lost 5 bases, and 11 bases had no gene match. From germline, CDR1 is LGHDT and CDR2 YNNKEL (reference sequence). This CDR3 is 17 amino acids long. In DNA, the CDR3 is TGTGCCAGCAGCAACACCCAGGGGGCGCTTGGCAATCAGCCCCAGCATTTT. Amino acids: CASSNTQGALGNQPQHF.

The table lists this clonotype with many counts. The CDR3 coding sequence is TGCAGCGTTGGATTCCGGGAGGAGGGGAGCACCGGGGAGCTGTTTTTT. Translating it yields CSVGFREEGSTGELFF. The chain links TRBV29-1 to TRBJ2-2; 7 bases match TRBD2. V lost 4 bases, J lost 4 bases, and 12 bases stayed unmatched. The CDR3 contains 16 residues. Germline V lookup: CDR1 SQVTM, CDR2 ANQGSEA.

This sequence joins TRBV4-1 and TRBJ2-3; D perhaps matches TRBD1 (5 bases). V was clipped by 0 bases and J by 4 bases, with 14 bases between them. This CDR3 has 16 amino acids. The germline V gene has CDR1 MGHRA and CDR2 YSYEKL. The CDR3 loop is CASSQERQGIADTQYF. CDR3 in DNA: TGCGCCAGCAGCCAAGAAAGGCAGGGCATAGCAGATACGCAGTATTTT.

There are a few counts of this clonotype. The chain has TRBV5-4 and TRBJ2-3; D remains ambiguous. The CDR3 extends over 14 amino acids. Germline-derived CDR1 and CDR2 are SGHNT and YYREEE (reference sequence). V was pared by 2 bases and J by 10 bases, with 17 bases between. The CDR3: CASSFGEVGYPQYF. CDR3 nucleotide sequence: TGTGCCAGCAGCTTCGGTGAAGTGGGGTATCCGCAGTATTTT.